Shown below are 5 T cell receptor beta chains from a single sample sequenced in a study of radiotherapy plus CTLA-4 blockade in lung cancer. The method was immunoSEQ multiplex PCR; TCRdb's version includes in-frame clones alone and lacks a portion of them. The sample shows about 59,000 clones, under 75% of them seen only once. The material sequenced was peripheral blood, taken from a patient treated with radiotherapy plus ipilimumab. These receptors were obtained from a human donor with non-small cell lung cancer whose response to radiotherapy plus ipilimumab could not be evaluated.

CDR3 bases: TGTGCCACCAGCAGAGATGGCGGGATGTACAATGAGCAGTTCTTC. It is translated as CATSRDGGMYNEQFF. The chain carries TRBV15 and TRBJ2-1, with a tentative D call TRBD2 (6 bases). The ends were cut back, 0 bases at V and 4 bases at J, with 10 bases in the middle. Germline CDR1 LNHNV, CDR2 YYDKDF (reference sequence). This CDR3 has 15 residues. Combining the CDR3 with reference TRBV15 and TRBJ2-1 gives the whole variable domain DAMVIQNPRYQVTQFGKPVTLSCSQTLNHNVMYWYQQKSSQAPKLLFHYYDKDFNNEADTPDNFQSRRPNTSFCFLDIRSPGLGDTAMYLCATSRDGGMYNEQFFGPGTRLTVL.

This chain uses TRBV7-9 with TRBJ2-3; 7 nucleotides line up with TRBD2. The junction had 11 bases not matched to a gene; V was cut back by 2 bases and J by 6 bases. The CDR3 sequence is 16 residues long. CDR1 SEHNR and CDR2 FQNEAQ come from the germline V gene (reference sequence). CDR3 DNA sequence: TGTGCCAGCAGCTTAAGGCCTAGCGGCCCGCAGGATACGCAGTATTTT. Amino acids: CASSLRPSGPQDTQYF.

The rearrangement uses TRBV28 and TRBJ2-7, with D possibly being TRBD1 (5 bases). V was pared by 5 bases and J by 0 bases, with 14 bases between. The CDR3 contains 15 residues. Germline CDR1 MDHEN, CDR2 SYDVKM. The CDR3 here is CASSPIFRVSYEQYF. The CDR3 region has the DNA TGTGCCAGCAGTCCCATTTTCAGGGTCTCCTACGAGCAGTACTTC.

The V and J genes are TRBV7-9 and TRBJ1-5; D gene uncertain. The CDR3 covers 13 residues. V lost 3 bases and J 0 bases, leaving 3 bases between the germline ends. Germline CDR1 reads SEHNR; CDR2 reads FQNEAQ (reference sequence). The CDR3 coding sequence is TGTGCCAGCAGCTTGAGTAGCAATCAGCCCCAGCATTTT. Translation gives CASSLSSNQPQHF. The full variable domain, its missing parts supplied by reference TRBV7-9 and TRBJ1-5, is DTGVSQNPRHKITKRGQNVTFRCDPISEHNRLYWYRQTLGQGPEFLTYFQNEAQLEKSRLLSDRFSAERPKGSFSTLEIQRTEQGDSAMYLCASSLSSNQPQHFGDGTRLSIL.

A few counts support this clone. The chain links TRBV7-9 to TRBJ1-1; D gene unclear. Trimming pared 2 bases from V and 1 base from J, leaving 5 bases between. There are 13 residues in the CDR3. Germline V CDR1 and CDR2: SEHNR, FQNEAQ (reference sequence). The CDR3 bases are TGTGCCAGCAGCTTAAACAGGAACACTGAAGCTTTCTTT. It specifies CASSLNRNTEAFF.